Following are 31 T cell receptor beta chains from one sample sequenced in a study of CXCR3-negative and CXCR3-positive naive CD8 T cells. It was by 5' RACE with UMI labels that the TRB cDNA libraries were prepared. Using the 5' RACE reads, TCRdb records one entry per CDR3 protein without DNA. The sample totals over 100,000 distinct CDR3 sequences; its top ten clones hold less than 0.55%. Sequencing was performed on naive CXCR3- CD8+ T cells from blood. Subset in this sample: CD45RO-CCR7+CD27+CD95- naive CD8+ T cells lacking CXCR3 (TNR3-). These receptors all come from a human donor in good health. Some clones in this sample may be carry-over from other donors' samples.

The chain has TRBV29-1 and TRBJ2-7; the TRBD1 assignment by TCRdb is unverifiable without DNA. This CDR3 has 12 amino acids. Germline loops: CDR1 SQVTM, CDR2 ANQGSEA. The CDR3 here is CSVGGVSYEQYF.

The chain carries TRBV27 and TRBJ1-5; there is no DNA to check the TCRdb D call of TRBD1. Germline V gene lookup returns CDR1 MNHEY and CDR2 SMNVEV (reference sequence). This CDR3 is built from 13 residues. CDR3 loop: CASSPTGGQPQHF.

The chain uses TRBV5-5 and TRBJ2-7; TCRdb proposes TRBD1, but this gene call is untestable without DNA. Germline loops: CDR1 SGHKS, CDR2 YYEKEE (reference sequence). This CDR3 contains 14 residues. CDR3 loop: CASSDTGVPYEQYF.

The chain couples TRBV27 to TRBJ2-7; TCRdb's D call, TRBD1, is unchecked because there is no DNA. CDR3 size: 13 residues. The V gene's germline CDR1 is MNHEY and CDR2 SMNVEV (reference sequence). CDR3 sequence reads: CASRVRGAYEQYF.

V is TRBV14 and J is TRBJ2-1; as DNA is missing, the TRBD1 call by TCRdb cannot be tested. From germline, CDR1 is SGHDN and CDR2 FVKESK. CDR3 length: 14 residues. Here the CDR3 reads CASSLRFGANEQFF.

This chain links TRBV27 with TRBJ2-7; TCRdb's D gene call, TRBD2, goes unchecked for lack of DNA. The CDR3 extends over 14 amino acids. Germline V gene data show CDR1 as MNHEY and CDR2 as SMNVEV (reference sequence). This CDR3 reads CASSGVAGAYEQYF.

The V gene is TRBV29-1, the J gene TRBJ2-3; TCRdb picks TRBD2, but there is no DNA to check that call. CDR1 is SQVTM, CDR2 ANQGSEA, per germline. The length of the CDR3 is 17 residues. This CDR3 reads CSVRIPTTFTDTDTQYF.

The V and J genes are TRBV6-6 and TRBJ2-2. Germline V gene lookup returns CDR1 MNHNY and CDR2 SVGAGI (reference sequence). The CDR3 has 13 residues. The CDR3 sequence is CASSYGDLGELFF.

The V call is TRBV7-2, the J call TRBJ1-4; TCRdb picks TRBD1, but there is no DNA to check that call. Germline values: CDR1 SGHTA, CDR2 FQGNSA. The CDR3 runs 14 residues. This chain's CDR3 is CASSLTGLDEKLFF.

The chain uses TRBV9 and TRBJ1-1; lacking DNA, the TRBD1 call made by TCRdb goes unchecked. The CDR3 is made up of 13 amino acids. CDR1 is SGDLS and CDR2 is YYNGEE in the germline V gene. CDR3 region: CASSVAGGGEAFF.

The CDR3 loop reads CASSTQEGAVYEQYF. The chain joins TRBV21-1 to TRBJ2-7; TCRdb reports TRBD1, a call that lacks DNA to check it against. TRBV21-1 is deemed a pseudogene. CDR3 size: 15 residues.

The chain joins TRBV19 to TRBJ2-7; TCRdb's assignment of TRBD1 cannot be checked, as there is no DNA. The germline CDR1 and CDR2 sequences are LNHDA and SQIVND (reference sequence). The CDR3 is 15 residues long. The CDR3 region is CASSIDTGGGYEQYF.

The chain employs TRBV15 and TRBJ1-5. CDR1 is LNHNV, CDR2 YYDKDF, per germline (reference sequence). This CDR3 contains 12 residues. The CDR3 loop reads CATMTGNQPQHF.

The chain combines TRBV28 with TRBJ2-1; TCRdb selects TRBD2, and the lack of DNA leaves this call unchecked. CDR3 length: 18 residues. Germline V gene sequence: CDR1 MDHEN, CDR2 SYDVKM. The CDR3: CASSEHPRSGRAVGEQFF.

The CDR3 here is CASSKDRAFYEQYF. The chain joins TRBV21-1 to TRBJ2-7. TRBV21-1 is assigned pseudogene status. The length of the CDR3 is 14 residues.

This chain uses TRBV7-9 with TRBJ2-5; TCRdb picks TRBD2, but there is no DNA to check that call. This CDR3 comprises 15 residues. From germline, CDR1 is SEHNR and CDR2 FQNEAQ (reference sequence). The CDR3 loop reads CASSLSSGLAETQYF.

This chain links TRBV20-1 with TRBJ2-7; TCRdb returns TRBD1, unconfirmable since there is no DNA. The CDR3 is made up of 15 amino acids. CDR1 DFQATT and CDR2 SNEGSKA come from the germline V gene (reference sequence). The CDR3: CSARDWQGDIYEQYF.

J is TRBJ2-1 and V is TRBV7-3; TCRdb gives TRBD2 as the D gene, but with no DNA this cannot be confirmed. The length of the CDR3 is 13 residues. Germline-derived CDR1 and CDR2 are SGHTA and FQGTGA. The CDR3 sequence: CASSPLAGGEQFF.

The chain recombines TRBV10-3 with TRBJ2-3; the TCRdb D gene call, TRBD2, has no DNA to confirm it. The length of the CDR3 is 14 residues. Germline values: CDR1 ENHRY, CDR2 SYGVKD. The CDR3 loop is CAISDELAGPTQYF.

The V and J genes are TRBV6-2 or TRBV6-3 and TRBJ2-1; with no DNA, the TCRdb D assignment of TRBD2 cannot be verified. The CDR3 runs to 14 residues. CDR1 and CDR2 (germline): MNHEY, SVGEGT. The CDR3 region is CASSFGTSGYEQFF.

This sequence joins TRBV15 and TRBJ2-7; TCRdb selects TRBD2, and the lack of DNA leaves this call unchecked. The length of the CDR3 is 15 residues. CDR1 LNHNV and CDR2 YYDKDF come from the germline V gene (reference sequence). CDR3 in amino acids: CATSREGTAGYEQYF.

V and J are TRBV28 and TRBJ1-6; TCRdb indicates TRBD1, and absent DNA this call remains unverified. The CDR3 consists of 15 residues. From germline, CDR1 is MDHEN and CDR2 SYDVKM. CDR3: CASLTGRLGNSPLHF.

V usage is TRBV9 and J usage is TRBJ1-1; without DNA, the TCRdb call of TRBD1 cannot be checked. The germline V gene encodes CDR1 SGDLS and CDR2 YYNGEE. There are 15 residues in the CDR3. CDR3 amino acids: CASSAGGGPTTKAFF.

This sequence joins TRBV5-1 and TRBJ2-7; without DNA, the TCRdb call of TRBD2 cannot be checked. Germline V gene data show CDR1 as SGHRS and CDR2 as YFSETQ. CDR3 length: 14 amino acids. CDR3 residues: CASSLASGGYEQYF.

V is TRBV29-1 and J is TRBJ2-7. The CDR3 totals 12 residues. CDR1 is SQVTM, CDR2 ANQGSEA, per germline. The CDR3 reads CSVNVGSYEQYF.

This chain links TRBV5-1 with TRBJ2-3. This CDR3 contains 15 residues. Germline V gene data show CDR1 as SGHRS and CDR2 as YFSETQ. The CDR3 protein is CASSLALGSTDTQYF.

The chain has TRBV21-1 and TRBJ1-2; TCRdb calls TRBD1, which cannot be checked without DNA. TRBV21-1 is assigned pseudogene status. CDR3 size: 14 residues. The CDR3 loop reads CASSPDRFSYGYTF.

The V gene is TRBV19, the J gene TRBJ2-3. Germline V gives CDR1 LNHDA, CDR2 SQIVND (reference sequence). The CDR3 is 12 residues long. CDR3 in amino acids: CASSLWGDTQYF. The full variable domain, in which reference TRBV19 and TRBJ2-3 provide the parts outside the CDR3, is DGGITQSPKYLFRKEGQNVTLSCEQNLNHDAMYWYRQDPGQGLRLIYYSQIVNDFQKGDIAEGYSVSREKKESFPLTVTSAQKNPTAFYLCASSLWGDTQYFGPGTRLTVL.

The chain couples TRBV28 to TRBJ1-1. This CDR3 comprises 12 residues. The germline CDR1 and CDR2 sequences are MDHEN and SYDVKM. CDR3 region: CASSFWNTEAFF.

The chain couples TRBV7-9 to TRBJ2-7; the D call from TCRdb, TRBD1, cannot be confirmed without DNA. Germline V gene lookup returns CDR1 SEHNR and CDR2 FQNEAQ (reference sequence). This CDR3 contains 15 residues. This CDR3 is CASSQGQGALYEQYF.

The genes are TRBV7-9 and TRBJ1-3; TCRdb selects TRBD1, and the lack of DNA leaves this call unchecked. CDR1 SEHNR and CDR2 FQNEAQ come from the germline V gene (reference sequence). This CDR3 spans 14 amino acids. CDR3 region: CASGGQGPGNTIYF.